One and the same sample provided the 6 T cell receptor beta chains below, sequenced in a study of shared clonotypes between healthy human individuals. Using immunoSEQ multiplex PCR, the repertoire was profiled, and TCRdb retains in-frame clones only, with some absent. The sample consists of about 2.4 million clones, about 92% of them appearing once. Input material: naive CD4+ T cells sorted from blood. Subset specified: CD45RA+ positively selected. Receptors were obtained from a man between 18 and 35 years old in good health.

The chain employs TRBV28 and TRBJ1-2, with 12 bases fitting TRBD1. CDR3 length: 16 amino acids. Germline trimming cut 6 bases from V and 3 bases from J; bases unmatched to any gene: 8. Germline V gives CDR1 MDHEN, CDR2 SYDVKM. CDR3: CASRPGTGGSYYGYTF. The CDR3 nucleotides read TGTGCCAGCAGACCGGGGACAGGGGGCTCCTACTATGGCTACACCTTC.

The V gene is TRBV7-2, the J gene TRBJ1-6, with no clear D. The CDR3 extends over 14 amino acids. The V gene lost 7 bases and the J gene lost 10 bases, with 17 bases spanning the gap. Germline lookup yields CDR1 SGHTA and CDR2 FQGNSA. Here the CDR3 reads CASTLRAPRSPLHF. The CDR3 coding sequence is TGTGCCAGCACCCTAAGGGCCCCGCGCTCACCCCTCCACTTT. Full variable domain (remainder filled in from reference TRBV7-2 and TRBJ1-6): GAGVSQSPSNKVTEKGKDVELRCDPISGHTALYWYRQSLGQGLEFLIYFQGNSAPDKSGLPSDRFSAERTGGSVSTLTIQRTQQEDSAVYLCASTLRAPRSPLHFGNGTRLTVT.

The chain joins TRBV5-4 to TRBJ2-1, with 12 nucleotides matching TRBD2. This CDR3 contains 16 residues. V was pared by 0 bases and J by 8 bases, with 6 bases of the junction left unmatched. CDR1 is SGHNT, CDR2 YYREEE, per germline (reference sequence). The CDR3: CASSLARTSGTHEQFF. The CDR3 nucleotides are TGTGCCAGCAGCTTGGCCCGGACTAGCGGGACTCATGAGCAGTTCTTC. The full variable domain, completed using reference TRBV5-4 and TRBJ2-1, is ETGVTQSPTHLIKTRGQQVTLRCSSQSGHNTVSWYQQALGQGPQFIFQYYREEENGRGNFPPRFSGLQFPNYSSELNVNALELDDSALYLCASSLARTSGTHEQFFGPGTRLTVL.

The V call is TRBV28, the J call TRBJ1-1; TRBD1 aligns across 8 bases. From germline, CDR1 is MDHEN and CDR2 SYDVKM. Trimming cost V 2 bases and J 5 bases; bases outside gene matches: 4. The CDR3 covers 14 residues. CDR3 region: CASSLADRATEAFF. The CDR3 DNA reads TGTGCCAGCAGTTTAGCGGACAGGGCAACTGAAGCTTTCTTT.

The chain couples TRBV7-2 to TRBJ2-5; D perhaps matches TRBD1 (6 bases). V was cut by 5 bases and J by 4 bases, with 17 bases left in between. This CDR3 comprises 15 residues. Germline CDR1 reads SGHTA; CDR2 reads FQGNSA. For the CDR3, the DNA is TGTGCCAGCAGCCTCCCTGGGGGCCGGGCAGAGACCCAGTACTTC. Encoded protein: CASSLPGGRAETQYF.

This clone was seen a single time. Written as DNA, the CDR3 is TGTGCTAGTGGTTTGGTGACAGGCGCCAATCAGCCCCAGCATTTT. As protein: CASGLVTGANQPQHF. The chain joins TRBV12-5 to TRBJ1-5; weak D call: TRBD1 (6 bases). This CDR3 comprises 15 residues. Trimming pared 0 bases from V and 3 bases from J, leaving 9 bases between. Germline CDR1 LGHNT, CDR2 FRNRAP.